The rows below give T cell receptor beta chains drawn from one sample of a study of OX40 agonist ivuxolimab in advanced cancers. Some clones are missing from TCRdb's copy, which holds only in-frame ones; the method was immunoSEQ multiplex PCR. Of about 150,000 clones detected, 94% appear once; the ten largest clones hold 0.3% to 0.35%. Source: CD4+ or CD8+ T cells sorted from blood, taken in a trial of the OX40 agonist ivuxolimab. The receptors were gathered from an adult with an advanced solid tumor such as melanoma, head and neck, liver or kidney cancer. CDR3s include the opening cysteine and the closing phenylalanine or tryptophan. The order of the fields is clone size, D gene, V gene, J gene, CDR3 protein, CDR3 DNA. D genes are given only for firm matches. Clone size appears in some rows only: once, few, many, or a class for an expanded clone.

size: few
D: NA
V: TRBV4-1
J: TRBJ2-7
CDR3: CASSQGLKGPPAGEQYF
DNA: TGCGCCAGCAGCCAAGGCCTTAAGGGGCCCCCAGCCGGCGAGCAGTACTTC

size: NA
D: TRBD2
V: TRBV4-3
J: TRBJ2-1
CDR3: CASSRQGLAGGHNEQFF
DNA: TGCGCCAGCAGCCGACAGGGACTAGCGGGAGGCCACAATGAGCAGTTCTTC

size: NA
D: NA
V: TRBV7-2
J: TRBJ1-5
CDR3: CASSLRLYQPQHF
DNA: TGTGCCAGCAGCTTACGCCTCTATCAGCCCCAGCATTTT

size: NA
D: NA
V: TRBV7-2
J: TRBJ1-5
CDR3: CASSADVLRPQHF
DNA: TGTGCCAGCAGCGCGGACGTTCTGAGGCCCCAGCATTTT

size: NA
D: TRBD2
V: TRBV27
J: TRBJ2-7
CDR3: CASSPAGLQNYEQYF
DNA: TGTGCCAGCAGCCCCGCGGGACTACAAAATTACGAGCAGTACTTC

size: once
D: NA
V: TRBV4-1
J: TRBJ1-3
CDR3: CASSRSLSGSGNTIYF
DNA: TGCGCCAGCAGCCGCTCCCTCAGCGGCTCTGGAAACACCATATATTTT

size: NA
D: TRBD2
V: TRBV4-3
J: TRBJ2-3
CDR3: CASSQDYGPGGALTDTQYF
DNA: TGCGCCAGCAGCCAAGATTATGGTCCCGGGGGGGCGCTTACAGATACGCAGTATTTT

size: NA
D: NA
V: TRBV6-1
J: TRBJ1-3
CDR3: CASSEGVSGNTIYF
DNA: TGTGCCAGCAGTGAAGGCGTCTCTGGAAACACCATATATTTT

size: NA
D: TRBD1
V: TRBV19
J: TRBJ2-7
CDR3: CASISGQAYEQYF
DNA: TGTGCCAGCATCTCGGGACAGGCCTACGAGCAGTACTTC

size: NA
D: TRBD1
V: TRBV4-3
J: TRBJ1-2
CDR3: CASSAPGGRYGYTF
DNA: TGCGCCAGCAGCGCACCAGGGGGGCGCTATGGCTACACCTTC

size: NA
D: NA
V: TRBV14
J: TRBJ1-1
CDR3: CASSLFGGPLGEAFF
DNA: TGTGCCAGCAGCCTCTTCGGGGGCCCGCTGGGTGAAGCTTTCTTT

size: NA
D: NA
V: TRBV7-2
J: TRBJ2-1
CDR3: CASSLTGAAFNEQFF
DNA: TGTGCCAGCAGCTTAACAGGCGCGGCCTTCAATGAGCAGTTCTTC

size: once
D: NA
V: TRBV5-1
J: TRBJ1-6
CDR3: CASSSGPNPNSPLHF
DNA: TGCGCCAGCAGCTCGGGCCCAAACCCTAATTCACCCCTCCACTTT

size: NA
D: TRBD2
V: TRBV11-1
J: TRBJ2-3
CDR3: CASSPSGRGDTQYF
DNA: TGTGCCAGCAGCCCAAGCGGGAGGGGGGATACGCAGTATTTT

size: NA
D: TRBD1
V: TRBV6-5
J: TRBJ1-2
CDR3: CASRSRTGPNYGYTF
DNA: TGTGCCAGCAGAAGCAGGACAGGCCCCAACTATGGCTACACCTTC

size: NA
D: NA
V: TRBV5-1
J: TRBJ2-6
CDR3: CACRVSGANVLTF
DNA: TGCGCCTGCAGGGTCTCTGGGGCCAACGTCCTGACTTTC

size: once
D: TRBD2
V: TRBV4-3
J: TRBJ2-7
CDR3: CASSQGIQWRENPAYEQYF
DNA: TGCGCCAGCAGCCAGGGGATTCAGTGGCGGGAGAATCCCGCCTACGAGCAGTACTTC

size: NA
D: NA
V: TRBV7-2
J: TRBJ2-2
CDR3: CASSLQRGNTGELFF
DNA: TGTGCCAGCAGCTTGCAACGGGGGAACACCGGGGAGCTGTTTTTT

size: NA
D: NA
V: TRBV7-3
J: TRBJ1-3
CDR3: CASSLTPGTGNTIYF
DNA: TGTGCCAGCAGCTTAACGCCAGGGACCGGAAACACCATATATTTT

size: NA
D: NA
V: TRBV7-9
J: TRBJ2-5
CDR3: CASSQFGLGGGETQYF
DNA: TGTGCCAGCAGTCAATTTGGACTCGGGGGAGGCGAGACCCAGTACTTC

size: NA
D: NA
V: TRBV23-1
J: TRBJ1-5
CDR3: CASSQSTNPNQPQHF
DNA: TGCGCCAGCAGTCAATCTACGAATCCCAATCAGCCCCAGCATTTT

size: NA
D: NA
V: TRBV18
J: TRBJ1-1
CDR3: CASSPRADPGNTEAFF
DNA: TGTGCCAGCTCACCACGGGCAGACCCGGGGAACACTGAAGCTTTCTTT

size: once
D: NA
V: TRBV5-1
J: TRBJ2-7
CDR3: CASSLDEYEQYF
DNA: TGCGCCAGCAGCTTGGACGAATACGAGCAGTACTTC

size: NA
D: TRBD2
V: TRBV11-2
J: TRBJ2-7
CDR3: CASSLVSGLVPEQYF
DNA: TGTGCCAGCAGCTTAGTATCCGGACTAGTCCCCGAGCAGTACTTC

size: NA
D: TRBD2
V: TRBV6-4
J: TRBJ2-3
CDR3: CASSDDWSKREGRGDTQYF
DNA: TGTGCCAGCAGTGACGACTGGTCGAAGCGGGAGGGCCGGGGGGATACGCAGTATTTT

size: NA
D: NA
V: TRBV7-8
J: TRBJ1-2
CDR3: CASSPGPGRFTDGYTF
DNA: TGTGCCAGCAGCCCGGGCCCCGGCAGATTCACAGATGGCTACACCTTC

size: NA
D: NA
V: TRBV19
J: TRBJ1-1
CDR3: CASSEGPAGVNTEAFF
DNA: TGTGCCAGTAGTGAGGGGCCGGCAGGGGTAAACACTGAAGCTTTCTTT

size: NA
D: NA
V: TRBV7-6
J: TRBJ2-2
CDR3: CASSLAISRKTGELFF
DNA: TGTGCCAGCAGCTTAGCAATCTCCAGAAAGACCGGGGAGCTGTTTTTT

size: NA
D: NA
V: TRBV29-1
J: TRBJ2-4
CDR3: CSVEVRLAKNIQYF
DNA: TGCAGCGTTGAGGTCAGATTAGCCAAAAACATTCAGTACTTC

size: NA
D: TRBD1
V: TRBV27
J: TRBJ2-2
CDR3: CASSLDRGQDTGELFF
DNA: TGTGCCAGCAGTTTAGACAGGGGGCAGGACACCGGGGAGCTGTTTTTT

size: NA
D: NA
V: TRBV15
J: TRBJ1-1
CDR3: CATSRLQRMNTEAFF
DNA: TGTGCCACCAGCAGACTACAGAGGATGAACACTGAAGCTTTCTTT

size: once
D: NA
V: TRBV5-6
J: TRBJ2-7
CDR3: CASSLMNEQYF
DNA: TGTGCCAGCAGCTTGATGAACGAGCAGTACTTC

size: NA
D: NA
V: TRBV27
J: TRBJ1-5
CDR3: CASSPWGSGNQPQHF
DNA: TGTGCCAGCAGCCCATGGGGGTCGGGCAATCAGCCCCAGCATTTT

size: once
D: NA
V: TRBV6-4
J: TRBJ2-3
CDR3: CASSDSIMTASTDTQYF
DNA: TGTGCCAGCAGTGACTCAATTATGACGGCTAGCACAGATACGCAGTATTTT

size: once
D: TRBD1
V: TRBV5-4
J: TRBJ1-2
CDR3: CASSFPQVDRGRDGGYTF
DNA: TGTGCCAGCAGCTTTCCCCAAGTGGACAGGGGGCGAGATGGTGGCTACACCTTC

size: once
D: NA
V: TRBV25-1
J: TRBJ1-3
CDR3: CASSPVSGNTIYF
DNA: TGTGCCAGCAGTCCAGTGTCGGGAAACACCATATATTTT

size: few
D: TRBD1
V: TRBV6-6
J: TRBJ2-7
CDR3: CASSDQGQGPYEQYF
DNA: TGTGCCAGCAGTGATCAGGGACAGGGGCCCTACGAGCAGTACTTC

size: NA
D: NA
V: TRBV2
J: TRBJ2-2
CDR3: CASPQEQNTGELFF
DNA: TGTGCCAGCCCCCAGGAACAAAACACCGGGGAGCTGTTTTTT

size: NA
D: NA
V: TRBV11-3
J: TRBJ2-3
CDR3: CASSLARADTQYF
DNA: TGTGCCAGCAGCTTAGCAAGAGCAGATACGCAGTATTTT

size: NA
D: TRBD1
V: TRBV7-2
J: TRBJ2-5
CDR3: CASSLVGTGEVTQYF
DNA: TGTGCCAGCAGCTTAGTAGGGACAGGGGAAGTGACCCAGTACTTC

size: NA
D: NA
V: TRBV11-3
J: TRBJ2-1
CDR3: CASSLGASRSYNEQFF
DNA: TGTGCCAGCAGCTTAGGGGCATCTAGGTCCTACAATGAGCAGTTCTTC

size: NA
D: NA
V: TRBV5-8
J: TRBJ2-7
CDR3: CASSLVRMGGEQYF
DNA: TGTGCCAGCAGCTTGGTTCGGATGGGAGGCGAGCAGTACTTC

size: NA
D: NA
V: TRBV5-5
J: TRBJ2-7
CDR3: CASSLAFPGPYEQYF
DNA: TGTGCCAGCAGTCTCGCCTTCCCGGGGCCCTACGAGCAGTACTTC

size: NA
D: TRBD2
V: TRBV19
J: TRBJ2-1
CDR3: CASSIPGLAAQFF
DNA: TGTGCCAGTAGTATACCGGGACTAGCGGCGCAGTTCTTC

size: NA
D: NA
V: TRBV6-6
J: TRBJ1-2
CDR3: CASSYKAGPLGYTF
DNA: TGTGCCAGCAGTTACAAGGCAGGGCCTTTGGGCTACACCTTC

size: NA
D: NA
V: TRBV18
J: TRBJ1-5
CDR3: CASSPEGIQPQHF
DNA: TGTGCCAGCTCACCGGAGGGAATTCAGCCCCAGCATTTT

size: NA
D: TRBD1
V: TRBV7-2
J: TRBJ2-4
CDR3: CASSLTWGQDIQYF
DNA: TGTGCCAGCAGCTTAACTTGGGGACAGGACATTCAGTACTTC

size: once
D: TRBD1
V: TRBV9
J: TRBJ2-2
CDR3: CASSVGQGGALGELFF
DNA: TGTGCCAGCAGCGTGGGACAGGGAGGCGCTCTTGGGGAGCTGTTTTTT

size: once
D: TRBD2
V: TRBV19
J: TRBJ2-7
CDR3: CASSIKLAGGPEGEQYF
DNA: TGTGCCAGTAGTATAAAATTGGCGGGAGGGCCAGAGGGCGAGCAGTACTTC

size: once
D: NA
V: TRBV6-6
J: TRBJ2-7
CDR3: CASSSVIRDYEQYF
DNA: TGTGCCAGCAGCAGTGTTATTAGGGACTACGAGCAGTACTTC

size: NA
D: NA
V: TRBV7-2
J: TRBJ2-7
CDR3: CASSLLDISYEQYF
DNA: TGTGCCAGCAGCCTTCTGGACATCTCCTACGAGCAGTACTTC

size: NA
D: NA
V: TRBV29-1
J: TRBJ2-7
CDR3: CRGGGRAGGPSSYEQYF
DNA: TGCCGCGGGGGGGGGCGGGCAGGGGGCCCCAGCTCCTACGAGCAGTACTTC

size: NA
D: NA
V: TRBV6-5
J: TRBJ2-2
CDR3: CASSYATANTGELFF
DNA: TGTGCCAGCAGTTACGCAACCGCGAACACCGGGGAGCTGTTTTTT